This T cell receptor (beta chain) was recovered during a study of blood T cells in healthy people across ages. Turning to the study itself: The template switching approach captured approximately one barcoded beta molecule for every two T cells.

A second PCR, run for roughly 7 to 12 cycles, used a sample-barcoded 5' primer plus a J-beta primer mix. Each CDR3 protein is one row after TCRdb ran MiXCR on the 5' RACE reads. The profile shows around 940,000 distinct CDR3 sequences, 45% to 60% of them singletons. The TCR comes from an older woman in good health. The sequencing sample was made of blood.

The CDR3 sequence is CASSQIAGGPVETQYF. The CDR3 DNA follows: TGCGCCAGCAGCCAAATCGCGGGAGGGCCGGTGGAGACCCAGTACTTC. The V gene is TRBV4-3, the J gene TRBJ2-7; 9 bases map to TRBD2. The J call may not be correct, given that the DNA end is closer to TRBJ2-5. Germline CDR1 reads LGHNA; CDR2 reads YSLEER. The length of the CDR3 is 16 residues.